Each of the 14 T cell receptor beta chains below was sequenced from the same sample in a study of blood T cell repertoires in COVID-19. Using immunoSEQ multiplex PCR, the repertoire was profiled, and TCRdb retains in-frame clones only, with some absent. Among roughly 290,000 clones, roughly 88% were seen once, and the ten largest hold 0.87%. What was sequenced was peripheral blood. Receptors originate from a human donor with COVID-19, enrolled during active disease. The donor label of this sample is uncertain.

V and J are TRBV19 and TRBJ2-4, with 12 bases that match TRBD2. V gave up 2 bases and J gave up 4 bases; unmatched junction bases: 12. The germline V gene encodes CDR1 LNHDA and CDR2 SQIVND (reference sequence). This CDR3 has 19 amino acids. As DNA, the CDR3 is TGTGCCAGTAGTATATTTCTGGCTAGCGGGGGGGTGGCAAAAAACATTCAGTACTTC. Translating it yields CASSIFLASGGVAKNIQYF. The full variable domain, with the rest looked up from reference TRBV19 and TRBJ2-4, is DGGITQSPKYLFRKEGQNVTLSCEQNLNHDAMYWYRQDPGQGLRLIYYSQIVNDFQKGDIAEGYSVSREKKESFPLTVTSAQKNPTAFYLCASSIFLASGGVAKNIQYFGAGTRLSVL.

The chain joins TRBV9 to TRBJ2-1, with 11 bases identical to TRBD2. This CDR3 is built from 16 residues. With V trimmed by 0 bases and J by 6 bases, 5 bases remained unmatched. Germline values: CDR1 SGDLS, CDR2 YYNGEE. In DNA form, the CDR3 reads TGTGCCAGCAGCGTAGACCCCGGGACTAGCGGCAATGAGCAGTTCTTC. This sequence encodes CASSVDPGTSGNEQFF.

The chain joins TRBV27 to TRBJ1-5; 7 bases are a match to TRBD1. Germline CDR1 and CDR2: MNHEY and SMNVEV (reference sequence). With V trimmed by 4 bases and J by 3 bases, 12 bases remained unmatched. This CDR3 has 17 amino acids. In DNA, the CDR3 is TGTGCCAGCAGTTCCAGGGGGAACATTCGACCCAATCAGCCCCAGCATTTT. It is translated as CASSSRGNIRPNQPQHF.

J is TRBJ2-3 and V is TRBV7-3; tentatively, D is TRBD2 (5 bases). Germline CDR1 reads SGHTA; CDR2 reads FQGTGA. The CDR3 is 14 residues long. Trimming pared 2 bases from V and 4 bases from J, leaving 10 bases between. The CDR3: CASSLLGRADTQYF. In DNA, the CDR3 is TGTGCCAGCAGCTTACTAGGGCGGGCAGATACGCAGTATTTT.

V usage is TRBV7-2 and J usage is TRBJ2-1; D is ambiguous. CDR1 and CDR2 from the germline V gene are SGHTA and FQGNSA. V dropped 3 bases and J dropped 9 bases, with 9 bases sitting between them. The length of the CDR3 is 12 residues. DNA of the CDR3: TGTGCCAGCAGCTTGGCGCAGGCTGAGCAGTTCTTC. Translated, it gives CASSLAQAEQFF. The whole variable domain, filled in from reference TRBV7-2 and TRBJ2-1, reads GAGVSQSPSNKVTEKGKDVELRCDPISGHTALYWYRQSLGQGLEFLIYFQGNSAPDKSGLPSDRFSAERTGGSVSTLTIQRTQQEDSAVYLCASSLAQAEQFFGPGTRLTVL.

The CDR3 here is CASQDNAYGYTF. CDR3 bases: TGTGCCAGCCAAGACAATGCCTATGGCTACACCTTC. This sequence joins TRBV3-1 (or the pseudogene TRBV3-2) and TRBJ1-2, with D uncertain. Germline V gene data show CDR1 as LGHDT and CDR2 as YNNKEL (reference sequence). The CDR3 covers 12 residues. V was pared by 8 bases and J by 4 bases, with 11 bases between.

This chain uses TRBV5-1 with TRBJ2-1, with 8 bases identical to TRBD2. Germline V gives CDR1 SGHRS, CDR2 YFSETQ. J gave up 3 bases and V 0 bases, and 2 bases lay outside the gene matches. This CDR3 region has 15 residues. The chain's CDR3 is CASSLDSGGYNEQFF. Here the CDR3 DNA reads TGCGCCAGCAGCTTGGACAGCGGGGGCTACAATGAGCAGTTCTTC.

The rearrangement joins TRBV14 to TRBJ1-3, with D perhaps matching TRBD1 (6 bases). Trimming removed 5 bases from V and 0 bases from J, with 8 bases in between. CDR3 length: 14 amino acids. CDR1 and CDR2 (germline): SGHDN, FVKESK. The CDR3 DNA reads as TGTGCCAGCAGCGGGGACATCTCTGGAAACACCATATATTTT. It is translated as CASSGDISGNTIYF.

This clone was detected a few times. This chain joins TRBV27 and TRBJ1-5; the D is unclear. Trimming shortened V by 7 bases and J by 10 bases, and 2 bases separated the two germline ends. The CDR3 runs to 8 residues. Germline values: CDR1 MNHEY, CDR2 SMNVEV (reference sequence). As DNA, the CDR3 is TGTGCCAGCACACCCCAGCATTTT. Amino acid sequence: CASTPQHF.

The J gene is TRBJ2-1, the V gene TRBV5-1, with 9 bases fitting TRBD1. The V segment lost 4 bases and the J segment 1 base; nucleotides outside the gene matches: 6. The CDR3 sequence is 16 residues long. The germline V gene has CDR1 SGHRS and CDR2 YFSETQ. The CDR3 spells CASSADRGMSYNEQFF. The CDR3, as DNA: TGCGCCAGCAGCGCGGACAGGGGAATGTCCTACAATGAGCAGTTCTTC.

For the CDR3, the DNA is TGTGCCAGCAGTGATGGTGGTCTCCTCGGCGAGCAGTACTTC. Translation: CASSDGGLLGEQYF. This chain links TRBV2 with TRBJ2-7; D unclear. The V end was cut by 3 bases, the J end by 6 bases, with 15 bases between. Germline assignment: CDR1 SNHLY and CDR2 FYNNEI. The CDR3 consists of 14 residues.

This clone was seen only a few times. V usage is TRBV28 and J usage is TRBJ1-6, with D unresolved. The V end lost 3 bases, the J end lost 10 bases, and 13 bases lay between the germline ends. Germline values: CDR1 MDHEN, CDR2 SYDVKM. The CDR3 consists of 14 residues. The CDR3 loop reads CASSLIGRESPLHF. The DNA for the CDR3 is TGTGCCAGCAGTTTGATTGGACGGGAATCACCCCTCCACTTT.

J is TRBJ2-4 and V is TRBV7-2; 12 nucleotides align to TRBD2. From germline, CDR1 is SGHTA and CDR2 FQGNSA. There are 16 residues in the CDR3. V dropped 5 bases and J dropped 8; count of bases not matched to a gene: 10. The CDR3 DNA reads as TGTGCCAGCAGCGACCAGACTAGCGGGAGATGGGACATTCAGTACTTC. Encoded protein: CASSDQTSGRWDIQYF.

The sample holds a few counts of this clone. The chain carries TRBV6-4 and TRBJ1-2; TRBD1 matches at 7 bases. Germline trimming cut 3 bases from V and 5 bases from J; bases unmatched to any gene: 12. Germline V gene sequence: CDR1 MRHNA, CDR2 SNTAGT. The CDR3 covers 16 residues. In DNA, the CDR3 is TGTGCCAGCAGTGATGGGCCAAGCAGGGGGATTTATGGCTACACCTTC. Protein sequence: CASSDGPSRGIYGYTF.